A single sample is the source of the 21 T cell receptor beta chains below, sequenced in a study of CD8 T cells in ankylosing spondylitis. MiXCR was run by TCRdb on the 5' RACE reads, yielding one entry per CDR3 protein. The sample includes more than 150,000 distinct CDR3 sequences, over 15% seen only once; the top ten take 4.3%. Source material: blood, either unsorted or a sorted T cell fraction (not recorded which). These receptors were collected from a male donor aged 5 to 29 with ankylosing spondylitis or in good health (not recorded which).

CDR3 nucleotides: TGCAGCGTTGTTGAGCAGAGCAATCAGCCCCAGCATTTT. Protein sequence: CSVVEQSNQPQHF. The rearrangement joins TRBV29-1 to TRBJ1-5; D call uncertain. The ends were cut back, 4 bases at V and 1 base at J, with 8 bases in the middle. The CDR3 is made up of 13 amino acids. CDR1 is SQVTM, CDR2 ANQGSEA, per germline.

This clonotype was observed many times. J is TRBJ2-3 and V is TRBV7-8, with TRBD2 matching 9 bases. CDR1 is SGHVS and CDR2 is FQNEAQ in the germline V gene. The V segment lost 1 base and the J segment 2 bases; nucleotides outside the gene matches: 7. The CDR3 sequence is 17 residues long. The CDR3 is CASSLDPAGGLTDTQYF. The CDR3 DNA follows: TGTGCCAGCAGCTTAGACCCAGCGGGAGGACTCACAGATACGCAGTATTTT.

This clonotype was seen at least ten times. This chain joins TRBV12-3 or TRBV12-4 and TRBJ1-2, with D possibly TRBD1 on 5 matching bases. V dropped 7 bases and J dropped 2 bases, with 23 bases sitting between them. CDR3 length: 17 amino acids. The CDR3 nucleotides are TGTGCCAGCACCCCAGAGGGGACGATCCCCCCGAACTATGGCTACACCTTC. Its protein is CASTPEGTIPPNYGYTF.

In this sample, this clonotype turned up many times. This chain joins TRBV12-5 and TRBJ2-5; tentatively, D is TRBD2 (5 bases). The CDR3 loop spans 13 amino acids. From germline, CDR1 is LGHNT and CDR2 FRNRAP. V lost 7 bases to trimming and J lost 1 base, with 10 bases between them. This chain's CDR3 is CASVGGSQETQYF. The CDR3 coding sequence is TGTGCTAGTGTAGGCGGGTCCCAAGAGACCCAGTACTTC. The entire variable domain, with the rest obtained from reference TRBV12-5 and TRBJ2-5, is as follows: DARVTQTPRHKVTEMGQEVTMRCQPILGHNTVFWYRQTMMQGLELLAYFRNRAPLDDSGMPKDRFSAEMPDATLATLKIQPSEPRDSAVYFCASVGGSQETQYFGPGTRLLVL.

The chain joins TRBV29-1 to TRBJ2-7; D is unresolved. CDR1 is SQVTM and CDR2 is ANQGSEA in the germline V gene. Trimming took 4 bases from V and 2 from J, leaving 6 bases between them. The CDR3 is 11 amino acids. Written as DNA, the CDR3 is TGCAGCGTTGCCCAACCCTACGAGCAGTACTTC. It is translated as CSVAQPYEQYF.

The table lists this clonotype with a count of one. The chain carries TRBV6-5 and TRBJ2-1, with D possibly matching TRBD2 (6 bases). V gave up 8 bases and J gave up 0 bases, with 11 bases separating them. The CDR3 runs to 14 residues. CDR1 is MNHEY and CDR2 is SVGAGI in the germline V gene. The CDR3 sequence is CASLNGSSYNEQFF. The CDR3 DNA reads TGTGCCAGCCTGAACGGGAGCTCCTACAATGAGCAGTTCTTC.

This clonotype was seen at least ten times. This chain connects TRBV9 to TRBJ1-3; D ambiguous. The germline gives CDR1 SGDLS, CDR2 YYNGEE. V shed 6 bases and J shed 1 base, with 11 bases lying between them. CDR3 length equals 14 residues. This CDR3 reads CASNSESSGNTIYF. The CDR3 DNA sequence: TGTGCCAGCAACTCAGAATCTTCTGGAAACACCATATATTTT.

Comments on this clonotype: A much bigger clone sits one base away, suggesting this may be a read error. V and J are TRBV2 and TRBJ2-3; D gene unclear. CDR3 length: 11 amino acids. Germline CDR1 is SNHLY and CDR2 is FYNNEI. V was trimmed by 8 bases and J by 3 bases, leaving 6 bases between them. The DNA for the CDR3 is TGTGCCAGCGGAATAACAGATACGCAGTATTTT. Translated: CASGITDTQYF.

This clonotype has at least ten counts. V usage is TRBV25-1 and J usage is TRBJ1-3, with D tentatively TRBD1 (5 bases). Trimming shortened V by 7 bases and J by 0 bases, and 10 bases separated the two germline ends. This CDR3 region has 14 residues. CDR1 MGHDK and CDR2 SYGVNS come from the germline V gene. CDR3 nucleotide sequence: TGTGCCAGCATAGACAGCGCCTCTGGAAACACCATATATTTT. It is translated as CASIDSASGNTIYF. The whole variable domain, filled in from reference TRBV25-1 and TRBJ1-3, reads EADIYQTPRYLVIGTGKKITLECSQTMGHDKMYWYQQDPGMELHLIHYSYGVNSTEKGDLSSESTVSRIRTEHFPLTLESARPSHTSQYLCASIDSASGNTIYFGEGSWLTVV.

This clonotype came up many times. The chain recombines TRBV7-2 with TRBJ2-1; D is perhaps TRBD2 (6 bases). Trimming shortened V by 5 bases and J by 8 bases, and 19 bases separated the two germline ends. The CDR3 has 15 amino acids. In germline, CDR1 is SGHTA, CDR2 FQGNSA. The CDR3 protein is CASSIYWRVGDEQFF. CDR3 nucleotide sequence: TGTGCCAGCAGCATCTACTGGAGGGTGGGCGATGAGCAGTTCTTC.

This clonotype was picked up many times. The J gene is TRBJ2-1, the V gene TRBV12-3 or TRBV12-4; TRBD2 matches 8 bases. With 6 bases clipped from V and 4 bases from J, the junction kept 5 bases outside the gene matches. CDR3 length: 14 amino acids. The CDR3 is CASRRLASYNEQFF. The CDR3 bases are TGTGCCAGCAGAAGACTAGCGTCTTACAATGAGCAGTTCTTC.

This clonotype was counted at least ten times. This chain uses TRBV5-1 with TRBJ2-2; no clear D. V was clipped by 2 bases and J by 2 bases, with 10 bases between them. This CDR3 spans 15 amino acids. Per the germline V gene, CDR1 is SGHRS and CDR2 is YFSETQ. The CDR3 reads CASSFGPANTGELFF. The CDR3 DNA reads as TGCGCCAGCAGCTTCGGTCCAGCTAACACCGGGGAGCTGTTTTTT.

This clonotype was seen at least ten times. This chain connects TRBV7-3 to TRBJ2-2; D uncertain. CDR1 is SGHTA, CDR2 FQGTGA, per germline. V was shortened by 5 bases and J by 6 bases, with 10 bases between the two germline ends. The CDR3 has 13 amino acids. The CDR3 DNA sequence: TGTGCCAGCAGCCCCCAGATCCCCGGGGAGCTGTTTTTT. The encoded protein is CASSPQIPGELFF. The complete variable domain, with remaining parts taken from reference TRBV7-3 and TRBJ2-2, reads GAGVSQTPSNKVTEKGKYVELRCDPISGHTALYWYRQSLGQGPEFLIYFQGTGAADDSGLPNDRFFAVRPEGSVSTLKIQRTERGDSAVYLCASSPQIPGELFFGEGSRLTVL.

The DNA of the CDR3 is TGCAGTGCTGGGGAGGGACAGGCTTACGAGCAGTACTTC. Residues: CSAGEGQAYEQYF. The chain couples TRBV20-1 to TRBJ2-7; weak D call: TRBD1 (8 bases). Deletions cut 5 bases from V and 4 bases from J, with 15 bases between. From germline, CDR1 is DFQATT and CDR2 SNEGSKA (reference sequence). The CDR3 is made up of 13 amino acids.

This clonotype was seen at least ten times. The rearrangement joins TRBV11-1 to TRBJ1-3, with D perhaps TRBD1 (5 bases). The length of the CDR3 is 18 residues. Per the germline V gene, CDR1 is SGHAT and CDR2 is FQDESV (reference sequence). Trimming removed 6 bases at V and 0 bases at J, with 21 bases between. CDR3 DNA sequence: TGTGCCAGCAGTTACGGGACCGCTCAACGTGCCTCTGGAAACACCATATATTTT. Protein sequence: CASSYGTAQRASGNTIYF.

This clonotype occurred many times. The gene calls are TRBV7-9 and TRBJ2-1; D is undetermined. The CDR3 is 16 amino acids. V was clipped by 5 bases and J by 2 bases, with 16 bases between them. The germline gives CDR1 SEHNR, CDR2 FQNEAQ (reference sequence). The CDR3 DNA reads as TGTGCCAGCAGCGCCTCCCTAGTGATTCCCTACAATGAGCAGTTCTTC. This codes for CASSASLVIPYNEQFF.

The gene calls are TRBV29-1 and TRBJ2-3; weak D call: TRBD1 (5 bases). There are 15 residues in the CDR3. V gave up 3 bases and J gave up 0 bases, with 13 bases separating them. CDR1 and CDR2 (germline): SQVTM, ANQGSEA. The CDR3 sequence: CSVDGAASSTDTQYF. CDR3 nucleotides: TGCAGCGTTGATGGGGCAGCCTCTAGCACAGATACGCAGTATTTT.

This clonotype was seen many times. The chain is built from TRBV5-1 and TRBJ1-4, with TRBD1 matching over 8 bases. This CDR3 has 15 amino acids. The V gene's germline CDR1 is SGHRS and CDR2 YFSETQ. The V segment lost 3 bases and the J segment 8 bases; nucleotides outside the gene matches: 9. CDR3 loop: CASSWRQGQGEKLFF. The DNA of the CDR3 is TGCGCCAGCAGCTGGAGACAGGGGCAAGGAGAAAAACTGTTTTTT.

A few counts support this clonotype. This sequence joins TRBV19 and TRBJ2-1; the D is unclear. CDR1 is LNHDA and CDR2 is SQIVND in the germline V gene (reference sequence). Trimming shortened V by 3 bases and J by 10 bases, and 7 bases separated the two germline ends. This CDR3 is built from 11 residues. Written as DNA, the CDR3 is TGTGCCAGTAGTATCTACGACGAGCAGTTCTTC. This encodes CASSIYDEQFF.

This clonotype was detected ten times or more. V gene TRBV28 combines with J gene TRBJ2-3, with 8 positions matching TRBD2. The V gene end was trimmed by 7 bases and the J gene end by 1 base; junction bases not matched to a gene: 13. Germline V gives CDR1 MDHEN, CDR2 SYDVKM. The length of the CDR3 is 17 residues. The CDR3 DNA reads TGTGCCAGCATCGAAGAACGGGGGGGACTGGGCACAGATACGCAGTATTTT. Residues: CASIEERGGLGTDTQYF. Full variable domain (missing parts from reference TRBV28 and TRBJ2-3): DVKVTQSSRYLVKRTGEKVFLECVQDMDHENMFWYRQDPGLGLRLIYFSYDVKMKEKGDIPEGYSVSREKKERFSLILESASTNQTSMYLCASIEERGGLGTDTQYFGPGTRLTVL.

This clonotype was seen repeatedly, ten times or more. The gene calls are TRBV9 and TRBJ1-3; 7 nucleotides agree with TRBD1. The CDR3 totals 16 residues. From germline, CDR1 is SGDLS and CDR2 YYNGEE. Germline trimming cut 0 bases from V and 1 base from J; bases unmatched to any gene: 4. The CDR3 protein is CASSVGQGGSGNTIYF. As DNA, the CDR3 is TGTGCCAGCAGCGTAGGACAGGGAGGATCTGGAAACACCATATATTTT.